This T cell receptor (beta chain) was recorded in a study of T-cell memory formation after mild COVID-19. About the study: TCR clusters were mostly donor specific.

Study findings and constraints: Mainly in CM and EM were contracting CD4+ clones; CD8+ were in EMRA.

TCRdb reanalysed the 5' RACE reads using MiXCR and keeps one entry per CDR3 protein. The table has about 82,000 distinct CDR3 sequences, about 13% seen once; the top ten hold 25% to 35%. This clonotype was found many times. Its antigen is unknown. The CDR3 sequence is 16 residues long. Germline CDR1 MGHRA, CDR2 YSYEKL. The V and J ends lost 0 bases and 0 bases respectively, with 12 bases between them. The sequencing sample was made of PBMCs or a T cell subset sorted from them (not recorded which). The sequence was collected from an adult woman who had mild COVID-19 (a few samples of this study predate the infection). Cell type and time point are not known. This chain connects TRBV4-1 to TRBJ2-7; TRBD1 is a possible D gene (6 bases). The CDR3 DNA reads as TGCGCCAGCAGCCAAGACGACAGGAGTGGCTCCTACGAGCAGTACTTC. Translating it yields CASSQDDRSGSYEQYF.